This is a list of T cell receptor beta chains from one sample in a study of PD-L1 blockade in urothelial cancer. Sequencing was performed with immunoSEQ multiplex PCR; in TCRdb, only in-frame clones are kept and a portion is missing. Of about 130,000 clones in the sample, 70% to 85% were seen once. The starting material was PBMCs, obtained around atezolizumab (anti-PD-L1) treatment. These TCRs come from a man aged 45-65 years with urothelial cancer. Both conserved end residues are part of each CDR3. Fields, in order: D gene, V gene, CDR3 protein. The D gene is left open where the match is weak.

D gene: NA; V gene: TRBV18; CDR3 protein: CASSPDRPNYGYTF
D gene: NA; V gene: TRBV13; CDR3 protein: CASSERGGNDNSPLHF
D gene: TRBD1; V gene: TRBV19; CDR3 protein: CASGPGQGAYEQYF
D gene: NA; V gene: TRBV20-1; CDR3 protein: CSAIRGGGYTF
D gene: TRBD1; V gene: TRBV4-1; CDR3 protein: CASSQALQGENEQFF
D gene: TRBD2; V gene: TRBV19; CDR3 protein: CASRLAGGPRRNEQFF
D gene: TRBD1; V gene: TRBV19; CDR3 protein: CASSGGQGGQTQYF
D gene: TRBD2; V gene: TRBV5-4; CDR3 protein: CASSRTSGYTDTQYF
D gene: NA; V gene: TRBV19; CDR3 protein: CASDGRDEQFF
D gene: NA; V gene: TRBV28; CDR3 protein: CASSARAGKGSPLHF
D gene: TRBD2; V gene: TRBV9; CDR3 protein: CASSVGVSGISSDTQYF